This entry lists 12 T cell receptor beta chains sequenced from one sample in a study of OX40 agonist ivuxolimab in advanced cancers. The library was made by the immunoSEQ multiplex PCR assay. In TCRdb, the immuneACCESS table is reduced to in-frame sequences with V and J assigned. These tables do not hold every clone; where another copy was compared, an unresolved V gene accounts for under half, and the others remain unexplained. This sample is represented by 55,000 to 65,000 clones; roughly nine tenths of them were singletons. Under 0.8% of the sample lies in the top ten. The specimen comprised CD4+ or CD8+ T cells sorted from blood, sampled in a trial of the OX40 agonist ivuxolimab. The receptors here all came from an adult with an advanced solid tumor such as melanoma, head and neck, liver or kidney cancer.

The rearrangement links TRBV5-6 to TRBJ1-5; 7 bases align to TRBD1. CDR1 is SGHDT, CDR2 YYEEEE, per germline. The CDR3 spans 14 residues. Trimming took 2 bases from V and 5 from J; bases not matched to a gene: 4. The CDR3 region is CASSFGRGYQPQHF. DNA for the CDR3: TGTGCCAGCAGCTTTGGCAGGGGGTATCAGCCCCAGCATTTT.

The gene calls are TRBV18 and TRBJ2-2; perhaps TRBD1 as D (6 bases). The germline V gene has CDR1 KGHSH and CDR2 LQKENI. The CDR3 is made up of 14 amino acids. The ends were cut back, 3 bases at V and 2 bases at J, with 7 bases in the middle. The CDR3 coding sequence is TGTGCCAGCTCACCGGGACACAACACCGGGGAGCTGTTTTTT. It translates to CASSPGHNTGELFF.

The chain joins TRBV7-6 to TRBJ2-5; D is uncertain. The CDR3 totals 13 residues. Germline-derived CDR1 and CDR2 are SGHVS and FNYEAQ. V lost 0 bases, J lost 4 bases, and 6 bases lay in between. The CDR3, as DNA: TGTGCCAGCAGCTTAGCTCAGGTAGAGACCCAGTACTTC. Protein: CASSLAQVETQYF.

The J gene is TRBJ2-2, the V gene TRBV7-3, with 12 bases identical to TRBD2. The CDR3 totals 15 residues. Trimming took 5 bases from V and 5 from J; bases not matched to a gene: 3. CDR1 and CDR2 (germline): SGHTA, FQGTGA. The CDR3 spells CASSLGTSGTGELFF. CDR3 coding DNA: TGTGCCAGCAGCCTCGGGACTAGCGGGACCGGGGAGCTGTTTTTT.

The chain is built from TRBV28 and TRBJ1-1; a possible D gene is TRBD1 (5 bases). The V end lost 6 bases, the J end lost 5 bases, and 10 bases lay between the germline ends. The CDR3 totals 12 residues. Germline assignment: CDR1 MDHEN and CDR2 SYDVKM. The CDR3 protein is CASRGPGTEAFF. For the CDR3, the DNA is TGTGCCAGCAGGGGGCCGGGAACTGAAGCTTTCTTT.

In this sample, this clone turned up once. The CDR3 region is CASSPNAGDYEQYF. The CDR3 DNA follows: TGTGCCAGCTCACCAAACGCGGGAGACTACGAGCAGTACTTC. V is TRBV18 and J is TRBJ2-7; 7 nucleotides align to TRBD2. The CDR3 consists of 14 residues. V gave up 2 bases and J gave up 3 bases; unmatched junction bases: 4. From germline, CDR1 is KGHSH and CDR2 LQKENI.

This chain connects TRBV9 to TRBJ1-5; 9 bases line up with TRBD1. The CDR3 is made up of 15 amino acids. Germline V CDR1 and CDR2: SGDLS, YYNGEE. V gave up 3 bases and J gave up 3 bases; unmatched junction bases: 4. CDR3 loop: CASSAGQGSNQPQHF. DNA of the CDR3: TGTGCCAGCAGCGCGGGACAGGGATCCAATCAGCCCCAGCATTTT.

V and J are TRBV15 and TRBJ1-4; D is possibly TRBD1 (5 bases). CDR1 is LNHNV and CDR2 is YYDKDF in the germline V gene (reference sequence). This CDR3 spans 15 amino acids. The V gene lost 0 bases and the J gene lost 5 bases, with 10 bases spanning the gap. The CDR3 DNA sequence: TGTGCCACCAGCAGAGACAGGGCCGAGAATGAAAAACTGTTTTTT. Translated, it gives CATSRDRAENEKLFF.

The table lists this clone with a few counts. The chain has TRBV5-1 and TRBJ2-5, with D unresolved. The CDR3 loop spans 14 amino acids. V dropped 1 base and J dropped 1 base, with 8 bases sitting between them. The V gene's germline CDR1 is SGHRS and CDR2 YFSETQ. The CDR3 sequence is CASSLRPPQETQYF. CDR3 nucleotide sequence: TGCGCCAGCAGCTTGAGACCGCCCCAAGAGACCCAGTACTTC.

The sample holds one count of this clone. The chain has TRBV9 and TRBJ2-3, with TRBD2 identical over 8 bases. CDR3 length: 14 residues. V shed 4 bases and J 6 bases; nucleotides not matched to a gene: 7. CDR1 and CDR2 from the germline V gene are SGDLS and YYNGEE. The CDR3 region has the DNA TGTGCCAGCAGCCCCGGACTAGCTTCGGATACGCAGTATTTT. Its translation is CASSPGLASDTQYF.

This clone was seen a handful of times. The V and J genes are TRBV4-1 and TRBJ2-7; D is unclear. This CDR3 region has 16 residues. Germline CDR1 and CDR2: MGHRA and YSYEKL. Trimming cost V 5 bases and J 4 bases, with 21 bases left between them. CDR3 amino acids: CASSVRAARRQYEQYF. CDR3 DNA: TGCGCCAGCAGCGTTCGGGCTGCGCGGCGTCAATACGAGCAGTACTTC.

The V and J genes are TRBV2 and TRBJ1-5, with D perhaps TRBD1 (5 bases). Trimming pared 6 bases from V and 4 bases from J, leaving 16 bases between. Germline V gene lookup returns CDR1 SNHLY and CDR2 FYNNEI. The CDR3 consists of 15 residues. The CDR3: CASSPEAKGNQPQHF. DNA for the CDR3: TGTGCCAGCAGCCCAGAGGCTAAGGGGAATCAGCCCCAGCATTTT.